These 14 T cell receptor beta chains were all obtained from the same sample, sequenced in a study of cytomegalovirus exposure and HLA in healthy donors. The table came from immunoSEQ multiplex PCR; TCRdb's copy has only in-frame clones and leaves some out. The data show about 150,000 clones, 82% seen once. Sequencing was performed on PBMCs. These receptors were collected from a man in his thirties or forties in good health and CMV-seropositive.

The chain links TRBV5-1 to TRBJ2-4, with 10 bases matching TRBD1. The germline V gene has CDR1 SGHRS and CDR2 YFSETQ. With V trimmed by 4 bases and J by 6 bases, 4 bases remained unmatched. This CDR3 comprises 14 residues. The CDR3 loop reads CASSGDRGVNIQYF. The DNA for the CDR3 is TGCGCCAGCAGCGGGGACAGGGGAGTAAACATTCAGTACTTC.

The chain recombines TRBV7-2 with TRBJ2-7; no firm D call. Trimming cost V 2 bases and J 5 bases, with 4 bases left between them. Germline CDR1 and CDR2: SGHTA and FQGNSA. There are 11 residues in the CDR3. CDR3 coding DNA: TGTGCCAGCAGCTTACGGGACGAGCAGTACTTC. Translating it yields CASSLRDEQYF.

The chain uses TRBV7-2 and TRBJ1-4, with 7 bases fitting TRBD1. V was clipped by 1 base and J by 8 bases; unmatched bases: 19. The CDR3 spans 19 residues. The germline CDR1 and CDR2 sequences are SGHTA and FQGNSA. CDR3 nucleotides: TGTGCCAGCAGCTTAGAAATTCCAGCTTCCGGGACAGTGGGGGAAAAACTGTTTTTT. It yields the protein CASSLEIPASGTVGEKLFF.

The rearrangement uses TRBV30 and TRBJ2-7, with 8 nucleotides matching TRBD1. The V and J ends lost 0 bases and 3 bases, in that order; junction bases with no gene match: 4. CDR3 length: 14 residues. The germline gives CDR1 GTSNPN, CDR2 SVGIG (reference sequence). Written as DNA, the CDR3 is TGTGCCTGGAGTGTTTCAGGACAGGGCTACGAGCAGTACTTC. Its protein is CAWSVSGQGYEQYF.

This clone showed up just once. This chain joins TRBV5-1 and TRBJ1-1; D not certain. Trimming left V 4 bases short and J 3 bases short, with 10 bases between. Germline CDR1 is SGHRS and CDR2 is YFSETQ. This CDR3 has 13 residues. The CDR3 bases are TGCGCCAGCAGCCCGGGAGGGTACACTGAAGCTTTCTTT. This codes for CASSPGGYTEAFF.

This clone was recorded only once. This chain joins TRBV10-2 and TRBJ2-5; D is possibly TRBD2 (5 bases). Germline V gives CDR1 WSHSY, CDR2 SAAADI. Trimming removed 6 bases from V and 4 bases from J, with 12 bases in between. This CDR3 has 13 residues. DNA for the CDR3: TGCGCCAGCAGACTAGAGAAGCGAGAGACCCAGTACTTC. This sequence encodes CASRLEKRETQYF.

This clone has more than one count but fewer than ten. The chain employs TRBV27 and TRBJ2-7, with 12 bases lining up with TRBD2. Losses at the gene ends were 4 bases for V and 5 bases for J; bases not matched to a gene: 9. The CDR3 has 16 amino acids. Germline V gene data show CDR1 as MNHEY and CDR2 as SMNVEV (reference sequence). This CDR3 is CASSSYLAGGMNEQYF. The CDR3 DNA sequence: TGTGCCAGCAGTTCCTACCTAGCGGGAGGGATGAACGAGCAGTACTTC.

The V and J genes are TRBV5-6 and TRBJ2-1; 8 bases match TRBD2. V shed 5 bases and J 4 bases; nucleotides not matched to a gene: 8. The CDR3 extends over 15 amino acids. The germline gives CDR1 SGHDT, CDR2 YYEEEE. CDR3: CASRVAGREYNEQFF. In nucleotides, the CDR3 is TGTGCCAGCAGAGTAGCGGGAAGAGAGTACAATGAGCAGTTCTTC.

This clone was detected only once. The chain links TRBV5-1 to TRBJ2-7, with TRBD1 matching 8 bases. CDR1 is SGHRS, CDR2 YFSETQ, per germline. This CDR3 is 14 amino acids long. Unmatched junction bases numbered 8, after V lost 3 bases and J lost 6 bases. CDR3 sequence: CASSSGQGVGEQYF. The CDR3 DNA follows: TGCGCCAGCAGCTCCGGACAGGGAGTGGGCGAGCAGTACTTC.

This chain uses TRBV2 with TRBJ2-1, with 7 bases identical to TRBD2. V was pared by 10 bases and J by 0 bases, with 6 bases of the junction left unmatched. Germline CDR1 is SNHLY and CDR2 is FYNNEI. CDR3 length: 14 residues. CDR3 amino acids: CATKTSPSYNEQFF. As DNA, the CDR3 is TGTGCCACCAAGACTAGCCCCTCCTACAATGAGCAGTTCTTC.

This chain uses TRBV29-1 with TRBJ2-4, with TRBD2 identical over 11 bases. Trimming cost V 0 bases and J 8 bases; bases outside gene matches: 6. The length of the CDR3 is 15 residues. CDR1 SQVTM and CDR2 ANQGSEA come from the germline V gene. The CDR3 protein is CSVEDVVAGGDIQYF. Written as DNA, the CDR3 is TGCAGCGTTGAAGATGTGGTAGCGGGGGGGGACATTCAGTACTTC.

The rearrangement links TRBV13 to TRBJ2-2; no definite D call. The V and J ends lost 4 bases and 7 bases respectively, with 16 bases between them. Germline V gene sequence: CDR1 PRHDT, CDR2 FYEKMQ (reference sequence). This CDR3 region has 15 residues. The CDR3 region is CASSSGLLEYGELFF. CDR3 coding DNA: TGTGCCAGCAGCTCCGGATTATTGGAGTACGGGGAGCTGTTTTTT.

V is TRBV6-5 and J is TRBJ1-2, with unresolved D. V was shortened by 0 bases and J by 2 bases, with 7 bases between the two germline ends. Germline V CDR1 and CDR2: MNHEY, SVGAGI. CDR3 size: 14 residues. Here the CDR3 reads CASSYSQENYGYTF. DNA for the CDR3: TGTGCCAGCAGTTACTCGCAGGAAAACTATGGCTACACCTTC.

The chain joins TRBV6-5 to TRBJ1-1; the match to TRBD1 covers 8 bases. Unmatched junction bases numbered 12, after V lost 7 bases and J lost 5 bases. The CDR3 is 15 residues long. Germline CDR1 and CDR2: MNHEY and SVGAGI. This chain's CDR3 is CASTLQPGGETEAFF. The CDR3 DNA reads TGTGCCAGCACCCTACAACCAGGGGGCGAAACTGAAGCTTTCTTT.